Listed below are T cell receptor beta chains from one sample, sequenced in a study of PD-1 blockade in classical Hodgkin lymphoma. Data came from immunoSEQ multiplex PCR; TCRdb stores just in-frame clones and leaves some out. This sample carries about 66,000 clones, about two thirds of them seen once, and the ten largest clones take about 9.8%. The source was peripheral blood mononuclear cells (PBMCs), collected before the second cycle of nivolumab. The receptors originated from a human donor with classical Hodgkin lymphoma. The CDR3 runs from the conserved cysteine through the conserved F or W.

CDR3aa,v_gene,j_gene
CASSRLAGGRGEQFF,TRBV28,TRBJ2-1
CAWTPGTSNQPQHF,TRBV30,TRBJ1-5
CASSLMRGGEAFF,TRBV27,TRBJ1-1
CASSLRLAGGVNTDTQYF,TRBV5-1,TRBJ2-3
CASSSGSAQETQYF,TRBV5-6,TRBJ2-5
CASSPDTDTQYF,TRBV7-9,TRBJ2-3
CASSLGDRGGTEAFF,TRBV7-9,TRBJ1-1
CASSPQGADYEQYF,TRBV10-1,TRBJ2-7
CASSLGRGNQPQHF,TRBV7-2,TRBJ1-5
CASSFGPLSYEQYF,TRBV5-1,TRBJ2-7
CASSLTGGTEAFF,TRBV6-1,TRBJ1-1
CASSEAGDFYQPQHF,TRBV2,TRBJ1-5
CSVGWKGQGKSRGYGYTF,TRBV29-1,TRBJ1-2
CASSQEWGYNSPLHF,TRBV14,TRBJ1-6
CASSFGLEGEQFF,TRBV5-1,TRBJ2-1
CASSLDRLGGYTF,TRBV5-6,TRBJ1-2
CASSALSGAYNEQFF,TRBV9,TRBJ2-1
CASSYRTNYGYTF,TRBV6-5,TRBJ1-2